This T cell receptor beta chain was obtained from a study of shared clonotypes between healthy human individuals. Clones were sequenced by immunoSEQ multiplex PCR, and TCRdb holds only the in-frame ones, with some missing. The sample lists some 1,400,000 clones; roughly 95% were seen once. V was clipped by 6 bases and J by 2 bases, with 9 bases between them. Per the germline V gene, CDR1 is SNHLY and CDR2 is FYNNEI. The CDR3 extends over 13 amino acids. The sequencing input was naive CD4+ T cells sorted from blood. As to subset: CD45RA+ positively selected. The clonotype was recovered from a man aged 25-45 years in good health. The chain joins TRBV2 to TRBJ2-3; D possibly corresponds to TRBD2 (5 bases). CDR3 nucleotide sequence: TGTGCCAGCAGGGTAGCGCACACAGATACGCAGTATTTT. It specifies CASRVAHTDTQYF.